Listed below are T cell receptor beta chains from one sample, sequenced in a study of blood T cells in healthy people across ages. TCRdb re-called the 5' RACE reads with MiXCR, one entry per CDR3 protein. Here the sample spans around 800,000 distinct CDR3 sequences, roughly 26% being singletons. These data also formed part of another study, on T cells of mothers and their children.

Material: blood. Source of these receptors: a boy under 18 in good health. CDR3s include the opening cysteine and the closing phenylalanine or tryptophan. D genes are given only for firm matches. Rows give clone size only sometimes, using once, few, many, or a class for an expanded clone.

d_call,v_call,j_call,clone_size,cdr3_aa,cdr3_nt
TRBD1,TRBV19,TRBJ1-2,few,CASTFATPPGQGAFTF,TGTGCCAGCACCTTTGCCACTCCCCCGGGACAGGGGGCCTTCACCTTC
-,TRBV5-1,TRBJ1-1,few,CASSFTPVTGNTEAFF,TGCGCCAGCAGCTTTACCCCCGTGACAGGGAACACTGAAGCTTTCTTT
TRBD1,TRBV24-1,TRBJ1-1,-,CATSAGGYTEAFF,TGTGCCACCAGTGCAGGGGGTTACACTGAAGCTTTCTTT
TRBD1,TRBV28,TRBJ1-4,few,CASSLGGQENEKLFF,TGTGCCAGCAGTTTAGGGGGACAGGAAAATGAAAAACTGTTTTTT
-,TRBV20-1,TRBJ2-7,-,CSAKGSYNFYEQYF,TGCAGTGCTAAAGGCAGCTATAACTTCTACGAGCAGTACTTC
TRBD2,TRBV12-3/TRBV12-4,TRBJ2-4,-,CASSLGTSGGLGIQYF,TGTGCCAGCAGTTTAGGGACTAGCGGGGGGCTAGGCATTCAGTACTTC
TRBD1,TRBV6-6,TRBJ1-4,-,CASSLNSGTGSEKLFF,TGTGCCAGCAGTTTAAACTCCGGGACAGGGAGTGAAAAACTGTTTTTT
-,TRBV4-1,TRBJ1-4,few,CASSQEPQGTNEKLFF,TGCGCCAGCAGCCAAGAACCTCAGGGAACCAATGAAAAACTGTTTTTT
-,TRBV30,TRBJ2-5,few,CAWSGSRGETQYF,TGTGCCTGGAGCGGCAGCCGCGGGGAGACCCAGTACTTC
TRBD2,TRBV20-1,TRBJ2-3,-,CSATLLAGGADTQYF,TGCAGTGCTACCCTCCTAGCGGGAGGTGCGGATACGCAGTATTTT
TRBD1,TRBV6-6,TRBJ2-1,-,CASLGQSGDEQFF,TGTGCCAGCCTGGGACAGTCTGGGGATGAGCAGTTCTTC
-,TRBV6-6,TRBJ1-1,-,CASSYLRGRAFF,TGTGCCAGCAGTTACTTGAGGGGGAGGGCTTTCTTT
-,TRBV5-1,TRBJ1-1,-,CASSLTVVNTEAFF,TGCGCCAGCAGCTTGACAGTGGTGAACACTGAAGCTTTCTTT
-,TRBV6-5,TRBJ2-1,few,CASSYLSRGGEQFF,TGTGCCAGCAGTTACTTGTCAAGAGGGGGAGAGCAGTTCTTC
-,TRBV30,TRBJ2-7,-,CAWSVSSSYEQYF,TGTGCCTGGAGTGTTAGCAGTTCCTACGAGCAGTACTTC
TRBD1,TRBV15,TRBJ2-5,few,CATSRGRGQGQETQYF,TGTGCCACCAGCAGAGGCCGGGGACAGGGACAAGAGACCCAGTACTTC
-,TRBV14,TRBJ2-1,few,CASSGGTMDNEQFF,TGTGCCAGCAGTGGGGGGACGATGGACAATGAGCAGTTCTTC
TRBD1,TRBV12-3/TRBV12-4,TRBJ1-1,-,CASTLTGVNTEAFF,TGTGCCAGCACCCTGACAGGGGTGAACACTGAAGCTTTCTTT
TRBD2,TRBV29-1,TRBJ2-7,-,CSVVPSGGTYEQYF,TGCAGCGTCGTCCCTAGCGGGGGCACGTACGAGCAGTACTTC
TRBD1,TRBV5-6,TRBJ1-5,few,CASRTGTEVYSNQPQHF,TGTGCCAGCAGAACCGGGACAGAAGTTTATAGCAATCAGCCCCAGCATTTT
TRBD2,TRBV24-1,TRBJ2-1,few,CATSARTSGATSYNEQFF,TGTGCCACCAGTGCCCGGACTAGCGGGGCTACTTCCTACAATGAGCAGTTCTTC
TRBD2,TRBV11-1,TRBJ2-5,few,CASRLQGLAPETQYF,TGTGCCAGCCGACTCCAGGGACTAGCGCCGGAGACCCAGTACTTC
-,TRBV12-3/TRBV12-4,TRBJ1-2,-,CASSVQALYGYTF,TGTGCCAGCAGTGTACAAGCCCTCTATGGCTACACCTTC
TRBD2,TRBV2,TRBJ2-7,few,CASVAGELYEQYF,TGTGCCAGCGTAGCGGGGGAACTCTACGAGCAGTACTTC
TRBD2,TRBV5-1,TRBJ2-1,-,CASSSTLLSGGNEQFF,TGCGCCAGCAGCTCGACCCTTCTTAGCGGGGGCAATGAGCAGTTCTTC
-,TRBV9,TRBJ2-5,few,CASSVGLVQETQYF,TGTGCCAGCAGCGTAGGACTAGTCCAAGAGACCCAGTACTTC
TRBD1,TRBV7-9,TRBJ1-2,few,CASSRTQGAEYGYTF,TGTGCCAGCAGCCGAACACAGGGGGCGGAATATGGCTACACCTTC
-,TRBV5-8,TRBJ2-3,few,CASSLRLADTQYF,TGTGCCAGCAGTTTACGACTAGCAGATACGCAGTATTTT
TRBD2,TRBV28,TRBJ2-7,-,CASVAGGPYEQYF,TGTGCCAGCGTAGCGGGGGGGCCCTACGAGCAGTACTTC
-,TRBV7-9,TRBJ2-5,-,CASSSPGTMRETQYF,TGTGCCAGCAGCTCACCGGGCACAATGCGGGAGACCCAGTACTTC
TRBD2,TRBV25-1,TRBJ2-3,few,CASASAGSYTDTQYF,TGTGCCAGCGCTTCAGCGGGGTCGTACACAGATACGCAGTATTTT
TRBD1,TRBV6-5,TRBJ2-7,-,CASKRDSLSYEQYF,TGTGCCAGCAAGAGGGACAGCCTTTCCTACGAGCAGTACTTC
-,TRBV25-1,TRBJ2-7,-,CAPVGEICYEQYF,TGTGCCCCGGTAGGGGAAATTTGCTACGAGCAGTACTTC
-,TRBV7-9,TRBJ1-2,-,CASSLEWSNYGYTF,TGTGCCAGCAGCTTAGAATGGTCTAACTATGGCTACACCTTC
-,TRBV2,TRBJ2-7,few,CASSRTGVDYEQYF,TGTGCCAGCAGCCGGACGGGAGTTGACTACGAGCAGTACTTC
-,TRBV5-1,TRBJ1-2,-,CASSYQGKGYTF,TGCGCCAGCAGCTACCAAGGGAAAGGCTACACCTTC
-,TRBV24-1,TRBJ2-3,-,CATSGNGDTQYF,TGTGCCACCAGTGGGAATGGAGATACGCAGTATTTT
TRBD1,TRBV7-8,TRBJ2-5,-,CASSPQGQEQETQYF,TGTGCCAGCAGCCCCCAGGGACAGGAGCAAGAGACCCAGTACTTC
TRBD1,TRBV15,TRBJ1-2,-,CATSRAQGAIYGYTF,TGTGCCACCAGCAGGGCACAGGGGGCCATCTATGGCTACACCTTC
TRBD1,TRBV20-1,TRBJ1-6,few,CSAQDRGNSPLHF,TGCAGTGCTCAGGACAGGGGCAATTCACCCCTCCACTTT
-,TRBV14,TRBJ2-1,few,CASSQDLRGGEQFF,TGTGCCAGCAGCCAAGATCTTAGAGGGGGTGAGCAGTTCTTC
-,TRBV29-1,TRBJ2-7,-,CSVVNDYYEQYF,TGCAGCGTTGTAAACGACTACTACGAGCAGTACTTC
-,TRBV7-2,TRBJ2-1,-,CASSSIRSSYNEQFF,TGTGCCAGCAGCTCCATACGGAGCTCCTACAATGAGCAGTTCTTC
-,TRBV10-2,TRBJ1-1,-,CATVGRTEAFF,TGCGCCACCGTGGGGAGGACTGAAGCTTTCTTT